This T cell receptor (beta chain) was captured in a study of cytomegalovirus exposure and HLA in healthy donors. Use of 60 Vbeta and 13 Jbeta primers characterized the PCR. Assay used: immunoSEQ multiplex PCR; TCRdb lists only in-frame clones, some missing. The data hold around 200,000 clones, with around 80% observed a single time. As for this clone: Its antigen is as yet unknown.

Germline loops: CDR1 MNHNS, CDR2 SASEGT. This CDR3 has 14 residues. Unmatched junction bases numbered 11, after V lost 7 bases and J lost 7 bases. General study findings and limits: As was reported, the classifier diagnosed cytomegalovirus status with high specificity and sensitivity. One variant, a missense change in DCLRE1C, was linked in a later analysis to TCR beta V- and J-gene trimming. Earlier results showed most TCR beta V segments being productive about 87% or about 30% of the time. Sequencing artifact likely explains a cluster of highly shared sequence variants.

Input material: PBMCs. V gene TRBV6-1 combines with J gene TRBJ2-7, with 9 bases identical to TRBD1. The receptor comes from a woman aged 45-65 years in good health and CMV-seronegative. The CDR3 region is CASTPGQGTREQYF. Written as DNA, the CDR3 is TGTGCCAGCACTCCGGGACAGGGAACAAGAGAGCAGTACTTC.